These 18 T cell receptor beta chains were all obtained from the same sample, sequenced in a study of blood T cell repertoires in COVID-19 (dated by TCRdb to about 2020). Library preparation used the immunoSEQ multiplex PCR assay. TCRdb took this table from immuneACCESS and kept in-frame rearrangements with V and J called. Such tables lack part of the clones; where checked against another copy, unresolved V genes explain under half of the gap, and the rest is unexplained. This sample comprises more than 200,000 clones, 82% of them detected only once. Of the sample, approximately 8% falls within the top ten clones. Sequencing was performed on peripheral blood. These receptors all come from a woman of 80 years or more with COVID-19, enrolled during active disease.

This chain uses TRBV7-9 with TRBJ1-2; TRBD1 matches at 7 bases. The CDR3 runs to 13 residues. Trimming took 7 bases from V and 5 from J; bases not matched to a gene: 7. CDR1 and CDR2 (germline): SEHNR, FQNEAQ (reference sequence). The CDR3 region has the DNA TGTGCCAGCATCCAGACAGGGAGTTATGGCTACACCTTC. It is translated as CASIQTGSYGYTF.

About this clone itself: The junction and the germline gene differ at one end; a read error may be behind it. The J gene is TRBJ1-4, the V gene TRBV9; TRBD1 might be the D (5 bases). This CDR3 has 14 residues. Germline V lookup: CDR1 SGDLS, CDR2 YYNGEE. As DNA, the CDR3 is TGTGCCAGCAATAGGGGCATTCTTAATGAACAACTGTTTTTT. Translating gives CASNRGILNEQLFF.

This sequence joins TRBV18 and TRBJ1-5, with 10 positions matching TRBD1. The germline V gene has CDR1 KGHSH and CDR2 LQKENI. Trimming removed 8 bases from V and 6 bases from J; junction bases left unmatched: 7. The CDR3 sequence is 14 residues long. The CDR3 loop reads CASKIDRGPQPQHF. The CDR3, as DNA: TGTGCCAGCAAGATCGACAGGGGGCCTCAGCCCCAGCATTTT.

The V and J genes are TRBV9 and TRBJ2-5; 9 nucleotides agree with TRBD2. The germline gives CDR1 SGDLS, CDR2 YYNGEE. The CDR3 consists of 14 residues. V trimming: 0 bases; J trimming: 6 bases; junction bases outside the gene matches: 3. In DNA, the CDR3 is TGTGCCAGCAGCGTAGTAGCGGGGGAAAAGACCCAGTACTTC. This encodes CASSVVAGEKTQYF.

This chain uses TRBV7-2 with TRBJ2-5, with 7 bases that match TRBD2. CDR1 and CDR2 from the germline V gene are SGHTA and FQGNSA. Germline trimming cut 1 base from V and 5 bases from J; bases unmatched to any gene: 10. CDR3 length: 16 residues. The CDR3 protein is CASSLGRSGGVETQYF. CDR3 bases: TGTGCCAGCAGCTTAGGTCGTTCGGGGGGAGTGGAGACCCAGTACTTC.

The J gene is TRBJ2-7, the V gene TRBV13, with D perhaps matching TRBD2 (5 bases). CDR1 PRHDT and CDR2 FYEKMQ come from the germline V gene (reference sequence). With 5 bases removed from V and 4 bases from J, the gap between germline ends came to 15 bases. The CDR3 totals 14 residues. The DNA of the CDR3 is TGTGCCAGCAGCCACTCGGGGTCGACTTACGAGCAGTACTTC. It translates to CASSHSGSTYEQYF.

The DNA for the CDR3 is TGTGCCAGCTCACCGATCACTGAGAACACTGAAGCTTTCTTT. This translates into CASSPITENTEAFF. The rearrangement links TRBV18 to TRBJ1-1; D ambiguous. The length of the CDR3 is 14 residues. Trimming took off 3 bases at V and 1 base at J, with 9 bases between the two ends. Germline-derived CDR1 and CDR2 are KGHSH and LQKENI. The full variable domain, with the rest looked up from reference TRBV18 and TRBJ1-1, is NAGVMQNPRHLVRRRGQEARLRCSPMKGHSHVYWYRQLPEEGLKFMVYLQKENIIDESGMPKERFSAEFPKEGPSILRIQQVVRGDSAAYFCASSPITENTEAFFGQGTRLTVV.

This clone appeared once. The V and J genes are TRBV18 and TRBJ1-5, with TRBD1 matching over 7 bases. V lost 3 bases, J lost 4 bases, and 3 bases stayed unmatched. Germline-derived CDR1 and CDR2 are KGHSH and LQKENI. The CDR3 runs to 14 residues. Written as DNA, the CDR3 is TGTGCCAGCTCACCGACAGGGAGAAATCAGCCCCAGCATTTT. It is translated as CASSPTGRNQPQHF.

This clone was counted once. The chain combines TRBV29-1 with TRBJ1-2; weak D call: TRBD1 (6 bases). V was clipped by 2 bases and J by 0 bases, with 19 bases between them. The CDR3 sequence is 17 residues long. Germline CDR1 and CDR2: SQVTM and ANQGSEA. The CDR3 coding sequence is TGCAGCGTTGAAAGGAGGGGGGAGGGCGCTCCTAACTATGGCTACACCTTC. The encoded protein is CSVERRGEGAPNYGYTF.

The CDR3 bases are TGTGCCAGCAGTCCCGGGAGGCACGAGCAGTACTTC. It yields the protein CASSPGRHEQYF. V and J are TRBV3-1 (or the pseudogene TRBV3-2) and TRBJ2-7; 7 nucleotides line up with TRBD2. This CDR3 comprises 12 residues. Germline V gene sequence: CDR1 LGHDT, CDR2 YNNKEL (reference sequence). V shed 6 bases and J 5 bases; nucleotides not matched to a gene: 4.

The V and J genes are TRBV5-6 and TRBJ2-4; a weak D match, TRBD1 (6 bases). The CDR3 is made up of 14 amino acids. V was clipped by 1 base and J by 4 bases, with 9 bases between them. CDR1 and CDR2 (germline): SGHDT, YYEEEE. CDR3 nucleotides: TGTGCCAGCAGCTTGACAGGGCTTAAAAACATTCAGTACTTC. Translation gives CASSLTGLKNIQYF.

This chain links TRBV14 with TRBJ2-1; 8 bases match TRBD1. Germline V gives CDR1 SGHDN, CDR2 FVKESK. The V segment lost 0 bases and the J segment 4 bases; nucleotides outside the gene matches: 5. The CDR3 length is 16 residues. The CDR3 here is CASSQDPTGGYNEQFF. DNA of the CDR3: TGTGCCAGCAGCCAAGATCCCACAGGGGGTTACAATGAGCAGTTCTTC.

The chain couples TRBV11-2 to TRBJ1-4; D is possibly TRBD1 (6 bases). Germline V gives CDR1 SGHAT, CDR2 FQNNGV. The ends were cut back, 1 base at V and 10 bases at J, with 13 bases in the middle. CDR3 length: 14 residues. CDR3 sequence reads: CASSLVGQGSKLFF. The CDR3 DNA reads as TGTGCCAGCAGCTTAGTCGGGCAGGGGTCAAAACTGTTTTTT.

The V gene is TRBV20-1, the J gene TRBJ2-3; D not certain. CDR1 is DFQATT, CDR2 SNEGSKA, per germline (reference sequence). V was pared by 5 bases and J by 5 bases, with 8 bases between. The length of the CDR3 is 11 residues. For the CDR3, the DNA is TGCAGTGCTCCGACTGGAGATACGCAGTATTTT. Translating gives CSAPTGDTQYF.

This rearrangement joins TRBV6-6 to TRBJ2-7, with TRBD1 matching over 8 bases. Trimming took 0 bases from V and 2 from J; bases not matched to a gene: 0. The germline CDR1 and CDR2 sequences are MNHNY and SVGAGI (reference sequence). The CDR3 runs to 14 residues. The CDR3 region has the DNA TGTGCCAGCAGTTACTCGGACAGGGCCTACGAGCAGTACTTC. Residues: CASSYSDRAYEQYF.

This chain connects TRBV5-3 to TRBJ2-1; 11 bases match TRBD2. TRBV5-3 is placed among ORFs of uncertain function. This CDR3 is 16 amino acids long. V was clipped by 1 base and J by 4 bases; unmatched bases: 4. For the CDR3, the DNA is TGTGCCAGAAGCTTGTCTAGCGGGGGGTATTACAATGAGCAGTTCTTC. Amino acids: CARSLSSGGYYNEQFF.

This clone was seen once. V usage is TRBV5-8 and J usage is TRBJ2-3; 8 positions agree with TRBD2. V was pared by 0 bases and J by 4 bases, with 4 bases of the junction left unmatched. Germline assignment: CDR1 SGHTS and CDR2 YDEGEE. The CDR3 runs 15 residues. Here the CDR3 DNA reads TGTGCCAGCAGCTTGGGCCTAGCGGGTTCAGATACGCAGTATTTT. Its translation is CASSLGLAGSDTQYF.

V gene TRBV10-3 combines with J gene TRBJ1-4; 8 positions match TRBD1. Germline lookup yields CDR1 ENHRY and CDR2 SYGVKD. Trimming cost V 6 bases and J 6 bases; bases outside gene matches: 15. This CDR3 comprises 17 residues. The CDR3 region has the DNA TGTGCCATCAGAAGTTCACGGACAGGGATCGGCGATGAAAAACTGTTTTTT. This sequence encodes CAIRSSRTGIGDEKLFF.